These 18 T cell receptor beta chains share one sample of origin, sequenced in a study of blood T cell repertoires in COVID-19. TCRdb's table, derived via immunoSEQ multiplex PCR, lists solely in-frame clones and lacks some. Among a few hundred thousand clones listed, around 89% were seen once. Input material: peripheral blood. Every receptor here comes from a man aged 30 to 39 with acute or convalescent COVID-19.

On this clone itself: The same CDR3 is also encoded by other DNA sequences in this sample. The V gene is TRBV7-9, the J gene TRBJ2-1; possibly TRBD1 for D (6 bases). The CDR3 contains 16 residues. Per the germline V gene, CDR1 is SEHNR and CDR2 is FQNEAQ (reference sequence). Deletions cut 1 base from V and 2 bases from J, with 12 bases between. The CDR3 DNA reads TGTGCCAGCAGCTTAGGGGGGCAGGGAGCCTACAATGAGCAGTTCTTC. The encoded protein is CASSLGGQGAYNEQFF. Together with reference TRBV7-9 and TRBJ2-1, the CDR3 gives the full variable domain: DTGVSQNPRHKITKRGQNVTFRCDPISEHNRLYWYRQTLGQGPEFLTYFQNEAQLEKSRLLSDRFSAERPKGSFSTLEIQRTEQGDSAMYLCASSLGGQGAYNEQFFGPGTRLTVL.

The rearrangement joins TRBV21-1 to TRBJ1-2; TRBD1, as called in the table, went unchecked against the DNA. TRBV21-1 is an annotated pseudogene. The CDR3 extends over 15 amino acids. The CDR3 spells CASSREPDRVYGYTF. The CDR3 DNA reads as TGTGCCAGCAGCAGAGAACCGGACAGGGTCTATGGCTACACCTTC.

The V and J genes are TRBV5-1 and TRBJ2-5; 12 bases are shared with TRBD1. The junction had 1 base not matched to a gene; V was cut back by 0 bases and J by 4 bases. CDR3 length equals 15 residues. Germline V gene lookup returns CDR1 SGHRS and CDR2 YFSETQ. CDR3 residues: CASSLGDRGLETQYF. The CDR3 nucleotides are TGCGCCAGCAGCTTGGGGGACAGGGGGCTAGAGACCCAGTACTTC.

This chain connects TRBV6-6 to TRBJ1-6; D is possibly TRBD1 (5 bases). Germline V gives CDR1 MNHNY, CDR2 SVGAGI (reference sequence). The CDR3 sequence is 17 residues long. V shed 5 bases and J shed 5 bases, with 19 bases lying between them. CDR3 bases: TGTGCCAGCAGTCCGCCCGGGGGGAGGTGGAATAATTCACCCCTCCACTTT. This sequence encodes CASSPPGGRWNNSPLHF.

CDR3 sequence reads: CASTLGGSGHYEQYF. The CDR3 nucleotides are TGTGCCAGCACCCTGGGGGGGTCAGGGCACTACGAGCAGTACTTC. This chain joins TRBV28 and TRBJ2-7; 7 nucleotides agree with TRBD2. The V segment lost 7 bases and the J segment 3 bases; nucleotides outside the gene matches: 12. Looked up from germline, CDR1 is MDHEN and CDR2 is SYDVKM. The CDR3 is 15 amino acids.

CDR3: CASSLLGQGSDTQYF. DNA of the CDR3: TGTGCCAGCAGCTTACTGGGACAGGGGTCAGATACGCAGTATTTT. The V and J genes are TRBV7-3 and TRBJ2-3, with 10 bases fitting TRBD1. V lost 2 bases and J lost 4; bases outside the gene matches: 3. CDR3 size: 15 residues. The germline gives CDR1 SGHTA, CDR2 FQGTGA.

The rearrangement joins TRBV7-2 to TRBJ2-3, with a weak D call TRBD2 (5 bases). CDR1 is SGHTA, CDR2 FQGNSA, per germline. Deletions cut 2 bases from V and 6 bases from J, with 9 bases between. The CDR3 spans 13 residues. In DNA form, the CDR3 reads TGTGCCAGCAGCTTAACACGCGGGGATACGCAGTATTTT. It codes for CASSLTRGDTQYF.

V and J are TRBV7-9 and TRBJ1-2; D is ambiguous. The V end was cut by 5 bases, the J end by 1 base, with 5 bases between. The germline V gene encodes CDR1 SEHNR and CDR2 FQNEAQ (reference sequence). The CDR3 consists of 12 residues. The CDR3: CASSRDNYGYTF. The CDR3, as DNA: TGTGCCAGCAGCCGGGATAACTATGGCTACACCTTC.

This chain joins TRBV5-1 and TRBJ2-5, with D possibly matching TRBD2 (5 bases). Trimming took 0 bases from V and 4 from J, leaving 10 bases between them. The germline gives CDR1 SGHRS, CDR2 YFSETQ. This CDR3 has 14 residues. Written as DNA, the CDR3 is TGCGCCAGCAGCTTGGCTGCGGGTAGAGAGACCCAGTACTTC. It codes for CASSLAAGRETQYF.

CDR3 region: CASSLAWATTDTQYF. In DNA, the CDR3 is TGTGCCAGCAGCTTAGCTTGGGCTACCACAGATACGCAGTATTTT. The V call is TRBV7-2, the J call TRBJ2-3; D is uncertain. CDR1 is SGHTA, CDR2 FQGNSA, per germline. The V and J ends lost 0 bases and 2 bases respectively, with 9 bases between them. CDR3 length: 15 amino acids.

The gene calls are TRBV28 and TRBJ2-7, with 7 bases that match TRBD2. The J segment lost 0 bases and the V segment lost 8 bases, leaving 10 bases of the junction unmatched. Germline assignment: CDR1 MDHEN and CDR2 SYDVKM. There are 15 residues in the CDR3. The CDR3: CASRGGEEISYEQYF. The CDR3 DNA reads as TGTGCCAGCCGGGGAGGGGAGGAGATCTCCTACGAGCAGTACTTC.

The V call is TRBV28, the J call TRBJ2-7; 12 bases map to TRBD1. Per germline, CDR1 MDHEN and CDR2 SYDVKM. After removal of 6 bases from V and 5 bases from J, the junction contained 8 bases not matched to a gene. The CDR3 has 15 residues. Here the CDR3 reads CASSTSGQGAHEQYF. The CDR3 nucleotides are TGTGCCAGCAGCACCTCGGGACAGGGGGCCCACGAGCAGTACTTC.

The rearrangement uses TRBV5-1 and TRBJ2-1; TRBD1 matches at 10 bases. Germline V gene sequence: CDR1 SGHRS, CDR2 YFSETQ. The CDR3 length is 13 residues. Germline trimming cut 3 bases from V and 11 bases from J; bases unmatched to any gene: 5. The CDR3 here is CASSWGQGLKQFF. In nucleotides, the CDR3 is TGCGCCAGCAGCTGGGGACAGGGGCTGAAGCAGTTCTTC.

The chain employs TRBV3-1 (or the pseudogene TRBV3-2) and TRBJ2-7, with D maybe TRBD1 (5 bases). Trimming took off 3 bases at V and 4 bases at J, with 7 bases between the two ends. In germline, CDR1 is LGHDT, CDR2 YNNKEL (reference sequence). The length of the CDR3 is 12 residues. CDR3 coding DNA: TGTGCCAGCAGCCAGGACAAATACGAGCAGTACTTC. It yields the protein CASSQDKYEQYF.

This clone was picked up one time. The gene calls are TRBV11-2 and TRBJ2-7, with TRBD1 matching over 8 bases. The V gene end was trimmed by 3 bases and the J gene end by 6 bases; junction bases not matched to a gene: 7. The CDR3 is 14 residues long. From germline, CDR1 is SGHAT and CDR2 FQNNGV. The CDR3 region is CASSFGRQGTEQYF. CDR3 coding DNA: TGTGCCAGCAGCTTCGGACGACAGGGGACCGAGCAGTACTTC.

The DNA for the CDR3 is TGTGCCAGCACCCTTAATTTGAGAATTTCGGGCTACACCTTC. Encoded protein: CASTLNLRISGYTF. This chain links TRBV5-8 with TRBJ1-2; D gene uncertain. Looked up from germline, CDR1 is SGHTS and CDR2 is YDEGEE. This CDR3 has 14 amino acids. V was pared by 6 bases and J by 8 bases, with 20 bases between.

V gene TRBV6-5 combines with J gene TRBJ2-5, with D tentatively TRBD1 (6 bases). Trimming took 6 bases from V and 5 from J, leaving 19 bases between them. Germline V gene data show CDR1 as MNHEY and CDR2 as SVGAGI. The CDR3 loop spans 15 amino acids. DNA of the CDR3: TGTGCCAGCAGCCCCGGGTTCAGGGGTCGGGAGACCCAGTACTTC. Its protein product is CASSPGFRGRETQYF.

This chain uses TRBV10-2 with TRBJ2-5, with a tentative D call TRBD1 (5 bases). With 6 bases removed from V and 5 bases from J, the gap between germline ends came to 25 bases. In germline, CDR1 is WSHSY, CDR2 SAAADI. This CDR3 has 17 amino acids. CDR3 DNA sequence: TGCGCCAGCAGCGTCACTCGAACAGGATACGAAGGGGAGACCCAGTACTTC. This encodes CASSVTRTGYEGETQYF.